Sequencing of this T cell receptor (beta chain) was carried out in a study of kidney transplant recipient with SARS-CoV-2 infection. This clonotype was picked up many times. V lost 4 bases, J lost 4 bases, and 22 bases lay in between. The CDR3 is 17 residues long. TCRdb recomputed calls from the reads with MiXCR, one row per CDR3 protein. Counted here are 200,000 to 250,000 distinct CDR3 sequences, more than 25% occurring once; the ten biggest clones make up more than 6.5%. The V call is TRBV23-1, the J call TRBJ1-2; D uncertain. TRBV23-1 is noted as an ORF with a role that remains uncertain. The sequence was obtained from a male patient between 25 and 40 years old who had COVID-19 and was a kidney transplant recipient. Some T cells may possibly be graft donor cells. The sequenced sample was a blood sample, obtained at baseline and on day 111 from a kidney transplant recipient. In DNA form, the CDR3 reads TGCGCCAGCAGTCTTGTAATGCTACGCAGAAAGACCTATGGCTACACCTTC. It is translated as CASSLVMLRRKTYGYTF.